This T cell receptor beta chain comes out of a study of blood T cell repertoires in COVID-19. The wider study: Nucleic acid was either cDNA or gDNA, and it came from T cells, B-cell-depleted T cells, or PBMCs.

TCRdb keeps only in-frame clones here, not all; method: immunoSEQ multiplex PCR. Among around 78,000 clones listed, approximately 90% were seen once. Germline CDR1 and CDR2: LGHNA and YSLEER. The CDR3 loop spans 17 amino acids. Trimming at V came to 2 bases and at J to 0 bases, leaving 7 bases not matched to a gene. This sequence joins TRBV4-3 and TRBJ2-3, with TRBD2 identical over 8 bases. Sequenced: peripheral blood. The sequence was obtained from a man aged 45-65 years with active or convalescent COVID-19. As DNA, the CDR3 is TGCGCCAGCAGCCAATTCTCGGGGGGGACGAGCACAGATACGCAGTATTTT. This sequence encodes CASSQFSGGTSTDTQYF.